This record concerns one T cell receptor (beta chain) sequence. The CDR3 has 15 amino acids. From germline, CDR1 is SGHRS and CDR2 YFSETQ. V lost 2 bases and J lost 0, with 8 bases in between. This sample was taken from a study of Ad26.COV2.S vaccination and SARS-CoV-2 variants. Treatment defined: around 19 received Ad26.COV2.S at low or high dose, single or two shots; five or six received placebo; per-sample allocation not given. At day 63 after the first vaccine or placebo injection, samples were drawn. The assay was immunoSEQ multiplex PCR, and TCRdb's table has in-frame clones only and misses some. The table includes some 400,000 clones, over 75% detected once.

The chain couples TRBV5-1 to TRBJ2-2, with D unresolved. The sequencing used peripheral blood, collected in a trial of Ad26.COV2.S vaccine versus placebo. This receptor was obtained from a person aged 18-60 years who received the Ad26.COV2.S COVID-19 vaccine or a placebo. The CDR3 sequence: CASSFAEANTGELFF. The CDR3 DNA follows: TGCGCCAGCAGCTTCGCGGAAGCGAACACCGGGGAGCTGTTTTTT.